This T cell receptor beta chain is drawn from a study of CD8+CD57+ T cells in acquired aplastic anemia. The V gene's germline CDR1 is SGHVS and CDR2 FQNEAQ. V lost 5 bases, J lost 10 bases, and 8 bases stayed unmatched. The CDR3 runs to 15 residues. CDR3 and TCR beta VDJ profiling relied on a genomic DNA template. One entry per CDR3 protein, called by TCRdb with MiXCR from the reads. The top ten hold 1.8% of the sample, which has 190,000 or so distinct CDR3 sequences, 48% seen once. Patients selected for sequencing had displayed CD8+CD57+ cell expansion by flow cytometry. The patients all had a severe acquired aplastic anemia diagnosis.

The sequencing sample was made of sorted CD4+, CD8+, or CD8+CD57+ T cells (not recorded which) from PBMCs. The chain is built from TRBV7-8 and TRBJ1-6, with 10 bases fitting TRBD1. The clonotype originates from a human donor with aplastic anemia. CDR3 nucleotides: TGTGCCAGCAGCCCCCCCGGGACAGGGGTCTCACCCCTCCACTTT. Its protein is CASSPPGTGVSPLHF. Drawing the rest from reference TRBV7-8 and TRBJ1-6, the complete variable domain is GAGVSQSPRYKVAKRGQDVALRCDPISGHVSLFWYQQALGQGPEFLTYFQNEAQLDKSGLPSDRFFAERPEGSVSTLKIQRTQQEDSAVYLCASSPPGTGVSPLHFGNGTRLTVT.